This TCR beta chain is drawn from a study of blood T cell repertoires in COVID-19. As originally analysed: Nucleated cell counts were estimated from reference gene primer amplification. Some clones are missing from TCRdb's copy, which holds only in-frame ones; the method was immunoSEQ multiplex PCR. V, J and clone size are those of that table, while D and trimming were read from the DNA. This repertoire shows fewer than 250,000 clones, 88% found once; its top ten account for more than 1.5%. The receptor's source is a man in his 70s with acute or convalescent COVID-19. The sample comprised peripheral blood.

The DNA of the CDR3 is TGTGCCATCAGGAACAGGGAGGGGAGCGGTGGCTACACCTTC. It yields the protein CAIRNREGSGGYTF. The chain recombines TRBV10-3 with TRBJ1-2; possible D gene TRBD1, 6 bases. The germline CDR1 and CDR2 sequences are ENHRY and SYGVKD. V lost 6 bases and J lost 7, with 18 bases in between. The CDR3 is 14 amino acids.